The rows below give T cell receptor beta chains drawn from one sample of a study of regulatory T cells in long-lasting Graves disease. One entry per CDR3 protein, called by TCRdb with MiXCR from the multiplex PCR reads. The sample records 400,000 to 550,000 distinct CDR3 sequences, roughly 15% being singletons. These data also formed part of another study, on T cells in Graves' hyperthyroidism and ophthalmopathy.

The material sequenced was peripheral blood mononuclear cells (PBMCs), taken at new diagnosis, from a patient treated with antithyroid drugs. The receptor source for this set is a woman aged 18-29 years with Graves disease. The CDR3 runs from the conserved cysteine through the conserved F or W. The order of the fields is V gene, D gene, J gene, clone size, CDR3 protein, CDR3 DNA. The D gene is left open where the match is weak. A clone size is listed for some rows: how often the clone was seen (once, few, many), or a class if it is expanded.

TRBV6-2/TRBV6-3,NA,TRBJ1-1,many,CASSYIIGGQMNTEAFF,TGTGCCAGCAGTTACATAATTGGGGGGCAGATGAACACTGAAGCTTTCTTT
TRBV11-2,NA,TRBJ1-3,many,CASSLEAWFGNTIYF,TGTGCCAGCAGCTTAGAAGCCTGGTTTGGAAACACCATATATTTT
TRBV7-2,NA,TRBJ2-2,many,CASSEGGLAGELFF,TGTGCCAGCAGCGAGGGCGGATTAGCCGGGGAGCTGTTTTTT
TRBV20-1,NA,TRBJ1-1,many,CSAREGGRTEAFF,TGCAGTGCTAGAGAGGGGGGGAGGACTGAAGCTTTCTTT
TRBV12-3/TRBV12-4,NA,TRBJ2-1,many,CASSRMDINSYNEQFF,TGTGCCAGCAGTCGCATGGACATTAACTCCTACAATGAGCAGTTCTTC
TRBV7-2,TRBD2,TRBJ2-4,many,CASSSRTSGQNIQYF,TGTGCCAGCAGCTCCCGGACTAGCGGTCAAAACATTCAGTACTTC
TRBV20-1,TRBD1,TRBJ2-5,many,CSARRTGEVSETQYF,TGCAGTGCTAGAAGGACAGGGGAAGTCTCAGAGACCCAGTACTTC
TRBV13,NA,TRBJ2-7,many,CASSPRGGPEQYF,TGTGCCAGCAGTCCGAGGGGGGGTCCCGAGCAGTACTTC
TRBV28,TRBD1,TRBJ1-5,NA,CASSLWTGRGNQPQHF,TGTGCCAGCAGTTTATGGACAGGGAGAGGCAATCAGCCCCAGCATTTT
TRBV6-1,NA,TRBJ2-6,many,CASSPFANSGANVLTF,TGTGCCAGCAGCCCTTTCGCGAACTCTGGGGCCAACGTCCTGACTTTC
TRBV7-7,NA,TRBJ2-5,many,CASSLGSPRGETQYF,TGTGCTAGCAGCTTAGGGTCACCAAGGGGAGAGACCCAGTACTTC
TRBV5-1,TRBD2,TRBJ2-1,many,CASSLAWGGTYNEQFF,TGCGCCAGCAGCTTGGCCTGGGGGGGGACCTACAATGAGCAGTTCTTC
TRBV12-3/TRBV12-4,TRBD2,TRBJ2-3,many,CASSLATSGASTDTQYF,TGTGCCAGCAGTTTAGCGACTAGCGGAGCTAGCACAGATACGCAGTATTTT
TRBV20-1,NA,TRBJ2-5,many,CSASLLPAGETQYF,TGCAGTGCTAGTTTGCTTCCGGCAGGAGAGACCCAGTACTTC
TRBV29-1,NA,TRBJ1-2,few,CSVEKGRNYGYTF,TGCAGCGTTGAAAAGGGACGGAACTATGGCTACACCTTC
TRBV11-2,TRBD2,TRBJ2-1,NA,CASSSGLAVEQFF,TGTGCCAGCAGCTCGGGACTAGCGGTTGAGCAGTTCTTC
TRBV6-4,TRBD1,TRBJ2-7,NA,CASRKGQGSVEQYF,TGTGCCAGCCGCAAGGGACAGGGTTCTGTCGAGCAGTACTTC
TRBV28,NA,TRBJ1-2,few,CASSRTNSGYGYTF,TGTGCCAGCAGCCGGACTAATTCGGGATATGGCTACACCTTC
TRBV28,TRBD1,TRBJ2-7,many,CASSPDRGRAEYF,TGTGCCAGCAGTCCGGACAGGGGGCGTGCCGAGTACTTC
TRBV25-1,TRBD2,TRBJ2-1,few,CASSEASGIYNEQFF,TGTGCCAGCAGTGAAGCTAGCGGGATCTACAATGAGCAGTTCTTC
TRBV20-1,TRBD2,TRBJ2-1,many,CSARLTSGPYNEQFF,TGCAGTGCTAGACTGACTAGCGGGCCTTACAATGAGCAGTTCTTC
TRBV7-9,TRBD1,TRBJ2-1,many,CASSPGQGHEQFF,TGTGCCAGCAGCCCTGGACAGGGCCATGAGCAGTTCTTC
TRBV4-1,NA,TRBJ2-5,many,CASSSVEEETQYF,TGCGCCAGCAGTTCGGTAGAGGAAGAGACCCAGTACTTC
TRBV20-1,TRBD2,TRBJ2-3,NA,CSADLLAGETLDTQYF,TGCAGTGCTGACTTGCTAGCGGGAGAGACGTTAGATACGCAGTATTTT
TRBV5-5,NA,TRBJ1-5,NA,CASSLGPWGGSNQPQHF,TGTGCCAGCAGCTTGGGCCCTTGGGGCGGTAGCAATCAGCCCCAGCATTTT
TRBV27,TRBD2,TRBJ2-1,many,CASSLTGTSGYNEQFF,TGTGCCAGCAGTTTAACCGGGACTAGCGGTTACAATGAGCAGTTCTTC
TRBV12-3/TRBV12-4,TRBD2,TRBJ2-7,few,CASSSRTSGKDYEQYF,TGTGCCAGCAGTTCCAGGACTAGCGGAAAAGACTACGAGCAGTACTTC
TRBV28,NA,TRBJ2-1,NA,CAGRSGVYNEQFF,TGTGCCGGCAGGTCGGGAGTCTACAATGAGCAGTTCTTC
TRBV11-2,NA,TRBJ2-3,many,CASSSDLVSTDTQYF,TGTGCCAGCAGCTCCGATTTAGTGAGCACAGATACGCAGTATTTT
TRBV12-3/TRBV12-4,NA,TRBJ1-1,many,CASRPGFQNTEAFF,TGTGCCAGCAGACCAGGTTTCCAGAACACTGAAGCTTTCTTT
TRBV28,NA,TRBJ1-1,few,CASTSSTPFF,TGTGCCAGCACGAGCAGCACTCCTTTCTTT
TRBV5-4,TRBD1,TRBJ2-1,NA,CASSLTTGGLVNEQFF,TGTGCCAGCAGCCTCACGACAGGGGGCTTGGTCAATGAGCAGTTCTTC
TRBV7-3,NA,TRBJ2-2,NA,CASSLDHDNTGELFF,TGTGCCAGCAGCTTAGATCACGACAACACCGGGGAGCTGTTTTTT
TRBV7-2,NA,TRBJ2-5,many,CASSLVDHSIETQYF,TGTGCCAGCAGCTTAGTAGACCATTCCATAGAGACCCAGTACTTC
TRBV5-1,NA,TRBJ2-1,NA,CASSPRSANEQFF,TGCGCCAGCAGTCCGAGGAGCGCCAATGAGCAGTTCTTC
TRBV12-3/TRBV12-4,TRBD2,TRBJ2-3,many,CASSTWQAGGTDTQYF,TGTGCCAGCAGCACCTGGCAAGCGGGAGGCACAGATACGCAGTATTTT
TRBV28,TRBD1,TRBJ2-7,many,CASSFGTGNYEQYF,TGTGCCAGCAGTTTCGGGACAGGGAATTACGAGCAGTACTTC
TRBV9,NA,TRBJ1-6,few,CASTDGLSPLHF,TGTGCCAGCACGGATGGGCTTTCACCCCTCCACTTT
TRBV28,NA,TRBJ1-2,many,CASSFRRNYGYTF,TGTGCCAGCAGTTTTAGAAGGAACTATGGCTACACCTTC
TRBV4-1,TRBD2,TRBJ2-1,few,CASSQQATTSGILNEQFF,TGCGCCAGCAGCCAACAAGCCACGACTAGCGGGATATTGAATGAGCAGTTCTTC
TRBV12-3/TRBV12-4,NA,TRBJ2-7,many,CASSSGTGYEQYF,TGTGCCAGCAGCTCCGGGACTGGCTACGAGCAGTACTTC
TRBV30,NA,TRBJ2-3,many,CACGTHDSTDTQYF,TGTGCCTGCGGGACTCATGACAGCACAGATACGCAGTATTTT
TRBV6-1,NA,TRBJ2-7,many,CASRDGEQYF,TGTGCCAGCAGGGACGGCGAGCAGTACTTC
TRBV6-1,NA,TRBJ2-3,many,CASSRIGLIERDTQYF,TGTGCCAGCAGTCGAATCGGGCTAATAGAGAGAGATACGCAGTATTTT
TRBV5-5,NA,TRBJ1-2,few,CASSLRTDGYTF,TGTGCCAGCAGCTTAAGGACAGATGGCTACACCTTC
TRBV7-8,TRBD2,TRBJ2-7,many,CASSLLTSRPYEQYF,TGTGCCAGCAGCTTACTGACTAGCAGACCCTACGAGCAGTACTTC
TRBV24-1,NA,TRBJ2-1,few,CATSDFSENNEQFF,TGTGCCACCAGTGATTTTTCCGAGAACAATGAGCAGTTCTTC
TRBV2,NA,TRBJ1-5,many,CASRGQRISNQPQHF,TGTGCCAGCAGAGGACAGAGAATTAGCAATCAGCCCCAGCATTTT
TRBV20-1,NA,TRBJ2-3,few,CSARGGGLSDTQYF,TGCAGTGCTCGCGGTGGGGGGCTTTCCGATACGCAGTATTTT
TRBV20-1,NA,TRBJ1-1,few,CSARGSRGNTEAFF,TGCAGTGCTAGAGGTAGTCGGGGGAACACTGAAGCTTTCTTT
TRBV28,TRBD2,TRBJ2-7,NA,CASSARTTTVSGSRSYEQYF,TGTGCCAGCAGTGCCCGCACGACAACCGTCAGCGGGAGTCGATCCTACGAGCAGTACTTC
TRBV7-2,NA,TRBJ2-3,many,CASSLGVRADTQYF,TGTGCCAGCAGCTTAGGGGTTAGGGCAGATACGCAGTATTTT
TRBV18,TRBD2,TRBJ2-1,NA,CASSPLSGSISYNEQFF,TGTGCCAGCTCACCACTGAGCGGGAGTATTTCCTACAATGAGCAGTTCTTC
TRBV7-9,NA,TRBJ2-5,few,CASSPRLNTRETQYF,TGTGCCAGCAGCCCCAGACTGAATACCCGAGAGACCCAGTACTTC
TRBV30,TRBD1,TRBJ2-1,NA,CAWSWAGGDEQFF,TGTGCCTGGAGTTGGGCAGGGGGCGACGAGCAGTTCTTC
TRBV27,NA,TRBJ2-5,many,CASSGRTSQETQYF,TGTGCCAGCAGTGGAAGGACATCCCAAGAGACCCAGTACTTC
TRBV28,NA,TRBJ2-5,many,CASSTLITQYF,TGTGCCAGCAGTACGCTTATCACCCAGTACTTC
TRBV2,NA,TRBJ2-3,many,CASIWGRTTDTQYF,TGTGCCAGCATTTGGGGGAGAACCACAGATACGCAGTATTTT
TRBV6-9,TRBD1,TRBJ1-5,many,CASSYSGTANQPQHF,TGTGCCAGCAGTTACTCCGGGACAGCAAATCAGCCCCAGCATTTT
TRBV11-2,TRBD2,TRBJ2-2,few,CASSLEGGLAGETGELFF,TGTGCCAGCAGCTTAGAGGGGGGACTAGCGGGAGAGACCGGGGAGCTGTTTTTT